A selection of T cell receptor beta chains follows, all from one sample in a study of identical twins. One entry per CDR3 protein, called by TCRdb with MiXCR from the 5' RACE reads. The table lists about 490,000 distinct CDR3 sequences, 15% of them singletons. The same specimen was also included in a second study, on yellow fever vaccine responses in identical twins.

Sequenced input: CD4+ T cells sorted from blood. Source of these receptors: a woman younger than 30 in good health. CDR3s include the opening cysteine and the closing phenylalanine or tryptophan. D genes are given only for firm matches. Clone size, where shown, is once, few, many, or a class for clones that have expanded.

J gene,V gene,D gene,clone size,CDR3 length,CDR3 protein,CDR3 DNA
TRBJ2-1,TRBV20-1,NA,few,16,CCARDGGSGVRGEQFF,TGCTGTGCTAGAGATGGGGGGTCAGGGGTCAGAGGTGAGCAGTTCTTC
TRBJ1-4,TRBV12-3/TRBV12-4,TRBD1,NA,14,CASSSGGSGEKLFF,TGTGCCAGCAGCTCAGGGGGCTCGGGTGAAAAACTGTTTTTT
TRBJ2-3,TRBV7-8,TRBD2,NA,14,CASSLGTSGLAQYF,TGTGCCAGCAGCTTAGGGACTAGCGGTTTGGCGCAGTATTTT
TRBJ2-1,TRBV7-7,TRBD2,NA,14,CASSKRELRSEQFF,TGTGCCAGCAGCAAGCGGGAGCTACGGAGTGAGCAGTTCTTC
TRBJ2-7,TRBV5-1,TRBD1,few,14,CASSQGQGTYEQYF,TGCGCCAGCAGCCAGGGACAGGGGACCTACGAGCAGTACTTC
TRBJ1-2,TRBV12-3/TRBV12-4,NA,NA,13,CASSLGVAYGYTF,TGTGCCAGCAGTTTGGGGGTTGCCTATGGCTACACCTTC
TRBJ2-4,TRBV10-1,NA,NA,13,CASSEAGGNIQYF,TGCGCCAGCAGTGAGGCGGGCGGAAACATTCAGTACTTC
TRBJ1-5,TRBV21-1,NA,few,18,CASSTISSGQGRNQPQHF,TGTGCCAGCAGCACTATATCGAGCGGACAGGGACGCAATCAGCCCCAGCATTTT
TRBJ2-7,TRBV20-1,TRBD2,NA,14,CSAHSGGNSYEQYF,TGCAGTGCTCACTCGGGAGGGAACTCCTACGAGCAGTACTTC
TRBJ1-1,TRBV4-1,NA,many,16,CASSQGLGAGGSEAFF,TGCGCCAGCAGCCAAGGTTTAGGGGCAGGTGGCTCTGAAGCTTTCTTT
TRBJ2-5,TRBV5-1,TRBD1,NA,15,CASSLEGQGLETQYF,TGCGCCAGCAGCTTGGAGGGACAGGGCCTTGAGACCCAGTACTTC
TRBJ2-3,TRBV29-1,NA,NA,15,CSVEDWVFGTDTQYF,TGCAGCGTTGAAGATTGGGTCTTCGGCACAGATACGCAGTATTTT
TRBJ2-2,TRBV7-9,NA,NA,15,CASGIRTANTGELFF,TGTGCCAGCGGAATACGGACAGCAAACACCGGGGAGCTGTTTTTT
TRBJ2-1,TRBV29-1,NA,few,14,CSVENLGEGGEQFF,TGCAGCGTTGAAAATTTGGGTGAGGGGGGTGAGCAGTTCTTC
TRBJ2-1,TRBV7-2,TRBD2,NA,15,CTSSLELREGNEQFF,TGTACCAGCAGCTTAGAACTGCGGGAGGGCAATGAGCAGTTCTTC
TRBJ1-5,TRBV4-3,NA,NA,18,CASSQLPTGPAGNQPQHF,TGCGCCAGCAGCCAGCTACCTACAGGGCCCGCGGGCAATCAGCCCCAGCATTTT
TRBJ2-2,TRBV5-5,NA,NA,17,CASSLVRGQVNTGELFF,TGTGCCAGCAGCTTGGTCCGGGGGCAAGTGAACACCGGGGAGCTGTTTTTT
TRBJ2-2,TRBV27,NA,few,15,CASRKGLTNTGELFF,TGTGCCAGCAGGAAGGGTCTAACGAACACCGGGGAGCTGTTTTTT
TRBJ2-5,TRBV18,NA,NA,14,CASSRSELQETQYF,TGTGCCAGCTCACGATCGGAGCTCCAAGAGACCCAGTACTTC
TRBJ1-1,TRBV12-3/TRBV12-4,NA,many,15,CASSPRQGMNTEAFF,TGTGCCAGCAGTCCCCGGCAGGGGATGAACACTGAAGCTTTCTTT
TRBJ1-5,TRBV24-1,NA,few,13,CATSDLGNQPQHF,TGTGCCACCAGTGATTTAGGCAATCAGCCCCAGCATTTT
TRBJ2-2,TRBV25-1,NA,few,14,CASTGVGLAGELFF,TGTGCCAGCACCGGGGTGGGGTTGGCCGGGGAGCTGTTTTTT
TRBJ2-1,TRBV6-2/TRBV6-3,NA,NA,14,CASTPGGSYNEQFF,TGTGCCAGCACCCCCGGGGGCTCCTACAATGAGCAGTTCTTC
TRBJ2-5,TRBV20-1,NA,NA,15,CSARDQARGAETQYF,TGCAGTGCTAGAGATCAGGCAAGGGGGGCGGAGACCCAGTACTTC
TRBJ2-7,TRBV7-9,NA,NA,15,CASSLPGTRAYEQYF,TGTGCCAGCAGTCTACCCGGGACTCGAGCCTACGAGCAGTACTTC
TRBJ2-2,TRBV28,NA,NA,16,CASRRGGGLRTGELFF,TGTGCCAGCAGGCGAGGGGGGGGTCTGAGGACCGGGGAGCTGTTTTTT
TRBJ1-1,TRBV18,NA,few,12,CASSLQVGEAFF,TGTGCCAGCTCACTCCAGGTTGGTGAAGCTTTCTTT
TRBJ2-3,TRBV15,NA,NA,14,CATSRGGVGDTQYF,TGTGCCACCAGCAGAGGGGGGGTTGGAGATACGCAGTATTTT
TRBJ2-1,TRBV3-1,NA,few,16,CASSLLPQATYNEQFF,TGTGCCAGCAGCCTTCTACCCCAGGCTACCTACAATGAGCAGTTCTTC
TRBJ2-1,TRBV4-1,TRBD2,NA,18,CASSQEGLAVTSYNEQFF,TGCGCCAGCAGCCAAGAAGGCCTAGCGGTGACCTCCTACAATGAGCAGTTCTTC
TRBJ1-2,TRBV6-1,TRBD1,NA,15,CASSEGQGARLGYTF,TGTGCCAGCAGTGAAGGACAGGGGGCGCGTCTTGGCTACACCTTC
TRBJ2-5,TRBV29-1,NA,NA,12,CSAGHPQETQYF,TGCAGCGCGGGACACCCCCAAGAGACCCAGTACTTC
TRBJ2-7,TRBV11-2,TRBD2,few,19,CASSLPPGLAGAERYEQYF,TGTGCCAGCAGCCTCCCCCCAGGACTAGCGGGAGCGGAAAGGTACGAGCAGTACTTC
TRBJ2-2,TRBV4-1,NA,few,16,CASSPQGTPETGELFF,TGCGCCAGCAGCCCACAGGGGACTCCCGAGACCGGGGAGCTGTTTTTT
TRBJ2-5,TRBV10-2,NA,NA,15,CASSESTRVQGTQYF,TGCGCCAGCAGTGAGTCGACTCGGGTGCAGGGGACCCAGTACTTC
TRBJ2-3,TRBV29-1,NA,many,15,CSVDSLVGYTDTQYF,TGCAGCGTTGATAGCCTAGTAGGGTATACAGATACGCAGTATTTT
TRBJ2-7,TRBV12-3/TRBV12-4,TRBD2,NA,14,CASRGAGLAGMQYF,TGTGCCAGCAGGGGGGCGGGACTAGCGGGGATGCAGTACTTC
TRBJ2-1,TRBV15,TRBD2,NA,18,CATSTHAQGPSGNNEQFF,TGTGCCACCAGCACGCACGCCCAGGGCCCTAGCGGAAACAATGAGCAGTTCTTC
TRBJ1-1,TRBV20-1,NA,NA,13,CSARVQPGTEAFF,TGCAGTGCTAGAGTACAGCCCGGGACTGAAGCTTTCTTT
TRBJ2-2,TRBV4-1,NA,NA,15,CASSPDSGNTGELFF,TGCGCCAGCAGCCCGGACTCAGGGAACACCGGGGAGCTGTTTTTT
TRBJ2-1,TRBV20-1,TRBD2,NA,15,CSARDLVGLADEQFF,TGCAGTGCTAGAGATCTCGTGGGACTAGCTGATGAGCAGTTCTTC
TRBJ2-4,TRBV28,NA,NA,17,CASSFRGEGRGKNIQYF,TGTGCCAGCAGTTTTAGGGGGGAAGGGAGGGGAAAAAACATTCAGTACTTC
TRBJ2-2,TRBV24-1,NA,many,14,CATRDGLNTGELFF,TGTGCCACGCGGGACGGACTAAACACCGGGGAGCTGTTTTTT
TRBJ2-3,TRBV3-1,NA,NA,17,CASSQVTTGRRTDTQYF,TGTGCCAGCAGCCAAGTGACCACGGGGCGGAGGACAGATACGCAGTATTTT
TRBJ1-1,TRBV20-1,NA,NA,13,CSASGVENTEAFF,TGCAGTGCTAGTGGAGTCGAGAACACTGAAGCTTTCTTT
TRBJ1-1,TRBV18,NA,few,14,CASSPSLADTEAFF,TGTGCCAGCTCACCCTCTTTAGCGGACACTGAAGCTTTCTTT
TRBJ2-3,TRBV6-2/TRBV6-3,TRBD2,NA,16,CASSWTSGDSTDTQYF,TGTGCCAGCAGTTGGACTAGCGGGGACAGCACAGATACGCAGTATTTT